The 4 T cell receptor beta chains in this list originate from one sample, sequenced in a study of cytomegalovirus exposure and HLA in healthy donors. Clones were read by immunoSEQ multiplex PCR, and TCRdb kept only the in-frame ones, dropping some. Of around 170,000 clones in the sample, around nine tenths were seen once. Sequencing was done on a sample of PBMCs. These receptors all stem from a man younger than 30 in good health and CMV-seronegative.

The genes are TRBV7-9 and TRBJ2-7, with D unresolved. The V gene's germline CDR1 is SEHNR and CDR2 FQNEAQ (reference sequence). Deletions cut 1 base from V and 1 base from J, with 11 bases between. The CDR3 totals 15 residues. CDR3 DNA sequence: TGTGCCAGCAGCTTAGGGATGGGCCAATCCTACGAGCAGTACGTC. This sequence encodes CASSLGMGQSYEQYV.

The chain couples TRBV2 to TRBJ1-5; tentatively, D is TRBD1 (6 bases). Germline V CDR1 and CDR2: SNHLY, FYNNEI. The CDR3 extends over 17 amino acids. Trimming left V 4 bases short and J 0 bases short, with 16 bases between. The CDR3 sequence: CASSGWGYRDSNQPQHF. The CDR3 DNA sequence: TGTGCCAGCAGTGGATGGGGGTACAGGGATAGCAATCAGCCCCAGCATTTT.

V gene TRBV7-2 combines with J gene TRBJ2-7; 8 bases line up with TRBD2. The CDR3 is 13 residues long. Looked up from germline, CDR1 is SGHTA and CDR2 is FQGNSA. Trimming cost V 7 bases and J 7 bases; bases outside gene matches: 9. For the CDR3, the DNA is TGTGCCAGCATCGGAGCGGGAGTAGGAGAGCAGTACTTC. Translated: CASIGAGVGEQYF.

This chain uses TRBV6-5 with TRBJ1-1; D is ambiguous. CDR1 and CDR2 (germline): MNHEY, SVGAGI. CDR3 length: 14 amino acids. Trimming stripped 5 bases from V and 4 bases from J, with 14 bases between. CDR3 bases: TGTGCCAGCAGTCACCCCCCCGGCGGCACTGAAGCTTTCTTT. Encoded protein: CASSHPPGGTEAFF.